This entry lists 5 T cell receptor beta chains sequenced from one sample in a study of T cell responses to AZD1222 COVID-19 vaccine. Here immunoSEQ multiplex PCR was the method, and the copy in TCRdb shows in-frame clones only, minus some. Here the sample spans 250,000 to 300,000 clones, around 93% being singletons. The source material was peripheral blood, sampled 28 days after the second AZD1222 dose. These receptors were obtained from an adult who received the AZD1222 COVID-19 vaccine.

This sequence joins TRBV10-2 and TRBJ1-3; D is perhaps TRBD1 (6 bases). Germline V gives CDR1 WSHSY, CDR2 SAAADI. The CDR3 sequence is 13 residues long. The V and J ends lost 8 bases and 2 bases respectively, with 10 bases between them. Here the CDR3 DNA reads TGCGCCAGCCGCGAGGGGGCTGGAAACACCATATATTTT. This translates into CASREGAGNTIYF.

The rearrangement joins TRBV3-1 (or the pseudogene TRBV3-2) to TRBJ1-6; TRBD1 agrees at 8 bases. The CDR3 extends over 15 amino acids. Losses at the gene ends were 2 bases for V and 8 bases for J; bases not matched to a gene: 5. Germline values: CDR1 LGHDT, CDR2 YNNKEL (reference sequence). The CDR3 is CASSQSGQVYSPLHF. Written as DNA, the CDR3 is TGTGCCAGCAGCCAATCGGGACAGGTATATTCACCCCTCCACTTT.

V is TRBV11-2 and J is TRBJ1-1, with a tentative D call TRBD1 (6 bases). Looked up from germline, CDR1 is SGHAT and CDR2 is FQNNGV. This CDR3 is built from 14 residues. Trimming stripped 5 bases from V and 1 base from J, with 11 bases between. The CDR3 DNA is TGTGCCAGCAGCCTCGGCAGGGGGAACACTGAAGCTTTCTTT. It yields the protein CASSLGRGNTEAFF.

This clone showed up just once. This chain connects TRBV7-9 to TRBJ2-6, with D unresolved. The CDR3 extends over 14 amino acids. Germline V gene lookup returns CDR1 SEHNR and CDR2 FQNEAQ (reference sequence). Trimming pared 1 base from V and 7 bases from J, leaving 8 bases between. The CDR3 DNA follows: TGTGCCAGCAGCTTAGGAGTGGGTGCCAACGTCCTGACTTTC. Translation gives CASSLGVGANVLTF.

V and J are TRBV4-1 and TRBJ2-2; TRBD2 matches 12 bases. V trimming: 0 bases; J trimming: 6 bases; junction bases outside the gene matches: 5. Germline-derived CDR1 and CDR2 are MGHRA and YSYEKL. This CDR3 region has 17 residues. CDR3 DNA: TGCGCCAGCAGCCAAGATCAACTAGCGGGAGGAGCCGGGGAGCTGTTTTTT. Its translation is CASSQDQLAGGAGELFF.